This T cell receptor (beta chain) was sequenced during a study of identifying expanded T cells in peripheral blood (dated by TCRdb to between 2018 and 2020). Broadly, across the study: Four technical replicates, made by sequencing separate aliquots from the same pool of genomic DNA, were compared pairwise. Findings and caveats that apply to the study as a whole: The authors expected that over much longer intervals, such as months to years, biological variance in healthy repertoires might increase even further. In all healthy donors, the variance in clone template counts between samples taken around 14 days apart rose significantly as total template count increased. Between technical replicates the binomial model flagged roughly 1.2 differentially abundant clones, whereas over roughly two weeks the binomial model flagged about 16.4 and over approximately four weeks around 20. The beta-binomial model significantly reduced the number of clones called differentially abundant and the false-positive rate across all healthy-donor time intervals.

Worth noting for this clone: It has no known antigen specificity. One base away there is no much larger clone; base qualities are not given.

The immunoSEQ Assay, which uses bias-controlled multiplex PCR amplification of genomic DNA, was used to profile TCRbeta CDR3 regions. From the authors' description of their analysis: The absolute abundance of each unique TCRbeta CDR3 region was quantified after sequences were collapsed and filtered. Differential abundance was assessed using a binomial (Fisher-equivalent) model and a beta-binomial model in which time-dependent variance fitted from healthy donors was added. Clones with fewer than 5 combined templates were removed, and differential abundance was called for clones with a Benjamini-Hochberg FDR below 0.01. Using the form v = (b*log(k)+a)^2, the beta-binomial variance was modeled as a function of the total template count across the two samples. Held by TCRdb, this immuneACCESS table contains in-frame sequences only and omits some clones. Under half of the omission traces to an unresolved V gene where checked; the cause of the rest is unknown. V and J calls plus clone size are reproduced from that table; the DNA served to infer D and trimming. The sample contains under 120,000 clones, around 88% of them found a single time. The ten largest clones represent roughly 17% of the sample.

CDR1 and CDR2, looked up from the germline V gene, are SGHRS and YFSETQ. The CDR3 starts with the cysteine, ends with the phenylalanine, and has 15 residues. The only DNA kept is the CDR3, 45 bases in frame from the first base. V loses 0 bases of germline sequence and J loses 6 bases, and the interval between the two ends is 15 bases. During the collection period, no infections or other immune events were recorded for the healthy donors. To calibrate time-dependent variance in a beta-binomial model of T-cell clone differential abundance, blood repertoires from healthy donors were used as a training cohort. The training cohort included about ten healthy donors, of whom 3 were female and 7 were male. On average the donors were 43 years old, and their ages spanned about 29 to 64 years. Whole blood from each healthy donor was obtained from a commercial supplier and was collected at three time points two to three weeks apart. For immunosequencing, genomic DNA was extracted from whole blood that had not been sorted.

The sample taken for sequencing was blood. The TCR comes from a person aged 18-69 years in good health. In this chain, TRBV5-1 is recombined with TRBJ1-1; TRBD1 is a possible D gene, resting on 5 matching bases. The CDR3 protein: CASSLGGRGRAEAFF. In nucleotides, the sequence is TGCGCCAGCAGCTTGGGGGGACGAGGGAGGGCTGAAGCTTTCTTT.